This TCR beta chain was obtained from a study of cytomegalovirus exposure and HLA in healthy donors. Germline assignment: CDR1 SEHNR and CDR2 FQNEAQ (reference sequence). The CDR3 is made up of 18 amino acids. Germline trimming cut 5 bases from V and 1 base from J; bases unmatched to any gene: 16. This clone was observed a handful of times. The target antigen is unknown. Study outcomes and limitations: TCR beta chains associated with HLA were, in a later analysis, more clonally expanded than equally common others.

The PCR was carried out with 60 Vbeta primers and 13 Jbeta primers. Produced via immunoSEQ multiplex PCR; TCRdb's table is partial and in-frame only. This sample carries over 150,000 clones, around 68% of them seen once, and the ten largest clones take approximately 1.5%. This TCR derives from a man aged 45-60 years in good health and CMV-seronegative. Sequenced: PBMCs. J is TRBJ1-1 and V is TRBV7-9, with 7 bases lining up with TRBD1. As DNA, the CDR3 is TGTGCCAGCAGCCCTGGCCCTCGACAGGGAGTGGGGAACACTGAAGCTTTCTTT. It yields the protein CASSPGPRQGVGNTEAFF. The full variable domain, its missing parts supplied by reference TRBV7-9 and TRBJ1-1, is DTGVSQNPRHKITKRGQNVTFRCDPISEHNRLYWYRQTLGQGPEFLTYFQNEAQLEKSRLLSDRFSAERPKGSFSTLEIQRTEQGDSAMYLCASSPGPRQGVGNTEAFFGQGTRLTVV.